This is a list of T cell receptor beta chains from one sample in a study of CD8 T cells in ankylosing spondylitis. TCRdb re-analysed the 5' RACE reads in MiXCR, keeping a single row per CDR3 protein. The sample carries around 140,000 distinct CDR3 sequences, about 10% recorded once. The sequencing input was blood, either unsorted or a sorted T cell fraction (not recorded which). The receptor source for this set is a female donor with ankylosing spondylitis or in good health (not recorded which). The CDR3 runs from the conserved cysteine through the conserved F or W. The D gene is left open where the match is weak. Not every row has a clone size; where given, it reads once, few, many or a size class.

abundance	v_gene	d_gene	j_gene	CDR3nt	CDR3aa
few	TRBV19	-	TRBJ2-1	TGTGCCAGTAGTATGACTAGTCGGTACAATGAGCAGTTCTTC	CASSMTSRYNEQFF
-	TRBV6-5	-	TRBJ2-1	TGTGCCAGCAGTTACTCGCCCGGGGGTCAAAACGAGTTCTTC	CASSYSPGGQNEFF
many	TRBV15	-	TRBJ1-4	TGTGCCACCAGCAGGAGGGAAAAACTGTTTTTT	CATSRREKLFF
many	TRBV7-8	-	TRBJ2-2	TGTGCCAGCAGCTTACCCTCGCGCACCGGGGAGCTGTTTTTT	CASSLPSRTGELFF
many	TRBV14	-	TRBJ2-3	TGTGCCAGCAGCCAAGTAGGAACGCCGACCTCTACGCAGTATTTT	CASSQVGTPTSTQYF
few	TRBV7-2	-	TRBJ1-5	TGTGCCAGCAGCTTAGCCGGGGCCTCCGGTCAGCCCCAGCATTTT	CASSLAGASGQPQHF
many	TRBV20-1	-	TRBJ1-5	TGCAGTGCTAGTCCAATGGCCCCACGAAGCAATCAGCCCCAGCATTTT	CSASPMAPRSNQPQHF
many	TRBV6-5	-	TRBJ1-2	TGTGCCAGCACCGACCCCGGGGTTTATGGCTACACCTTC	CASTDPGVYGYTF
many	TRBV6-5	TRBD1	TRBJ2-7	TGTGCCAGCAGTTACTCGCCGGGACAGGGGTCCCACGAGCAGTACTTC	CASSYSPGQGSHEQYF
few	TRBV9	TRBD2	TRBJ2-7	TGTGCCAGCAGCGCGGCCGGGTTAGCGGGTTCCTACGAGCAGTACTTC	CASSAAGLAGSYEQYF
few	TRBV5-1	-	TRBJ1-3	TGCGCCAGCAGGATGGGGGACTCTGGAAACACCATATATTTT	CASRMGDSGNTIYF
-	TRBV7-9	-	TRBJ2-7	TGTGCCAGCAGCCCGCAGGGGTACGAGCAGTGCTTC	CASSPQGYEQCF
-	TRBV14	-	TRBJ2-7	TGTGCCTGCAGCCAAAACACAGGGTCTGACCAGTACTTC	CACSQNTGSDQYF
many	TRBV2	-	TRBJ2-4	TGTGCCAGCAGCTCAACAGGGTACCAAAACATTCAGTACTTC	CASSSTGYQNIQYF
-	TRBV3-1	-	TRBJ2-2	TGTGCCAGCAGCCAGCGGACTCCAGGCCGGACCGGGGAGCTGTTTTTT	CASSQRTPGRTGELFF
many	TRBV5-1	-	TRBJ1-1	TGCGCCAGCAGCTTGGTTGAGGGAGGCACTGAAGCTTTCTTT	CASSLVEGGTEAFF
many	TRBV9	-	TRBJ2-2	TGTGCCAGCAGGAGGAGGGGAACGAACACCGGGGAGCTGTTTTTT	CASRRRGTNTGELFF
many	TRBV5-1	TRBD1	TRBJ2-5	TGCGCCAGCAGCACCCGACAGGGGGCCCAAGAGACCCAGTACTTC	CASSTRQGAQETQYF
-	TRBV19	-	TRBJ1-2	TGTGCCAGCAAACAGGTTGACTATGGCCGCACCTTC	CASKQVDYGRTF
many	TRBV29-1	-	TRBJ2-7	TGCAGCGTTGTCTCCGTTTACGAGCAGTACTTC	CSVVSVYEQYF
many	TRBV5-1	-	TRBJ1-3	TGCGCCAGCAGCCGGGAGAGCTCTGGAAACACCATATATTTT	CASSRESSGNTIYF
many	TRBV11-2	-	TRBJ2-3	TGTGCCAGCAGCTTAGTCCCCCGTGCGGGGACAACAGATACGCAGTATTTT	CASSLVPRAGTTDTQYF
-	TRBV3-1	-	TRBJ2-1	TGTGCCAGCAGCCAAGACTGGCCATCATTCGAGCAGTTCTTC	CASSQDWPSFEQFF
many	TRBV7-9	-	TRBJ1-1	TGTGCCAGCAGCGGGGGGGAAGCTTTCTTT	CASSGGEAFF